This TCR beta chain originates from a study of T cells in Graves' hyperthyroidism and ophthalmopathy. Trimming took 6 bases from V and 2 from J, leaving 20 bases between them. CDR3 length: 17 residues. Germline CDR1 is SGHAT and CDR2 is FQNNGV. RNA transcripts served as the template for amplifying TCR beta CDR3 regions. When the TCR CDR3 underwent first-round RT-PCR, the HTBI primer set was used. One entry per CDR3 protein results from TCRdb running MiXCR on the multiplex PCR reads. The data hold roughly 530,000 distinct CDR3 sequences, with roughly 15% observed a single time. Diagnoses were made from clinical symptoms, serum measures (thyroxine and TRAb), thyroid ultrasound and orbital computed tomography. This clonotype was seen many times.

The genes are TRBV11-2 and TRBJ1-5; perhaps TRBD1 as D (5 bases). The sequence was collected from a woman under 30 with Graves' ophthalmopathy. The sequencing sample was made of blood. The CDR3 sequence: CASRPFGAREGNQPQHF. DNA of the CDR3: TGTGCCAGCAGGCCATTTGGGGCCAGGGAAGGCAATCAGCCCCAGCATTTT.